This T cell receptor (beta chain) came from a study of tumor-infiltrating lymphocytes in primary liver carcinoma. Study summary: The yield of productive TCRbeta reads per sample was roughly 3.5 to 7.13 million and was similar across tissue types. General study points: Found in all five tumor regions were only about 7-25% of top clones. Blood trailed tumors significantly in top-250-clone fraction (p = 0.039).

Germline V gene lookup returns CDR1 DFQATT and CDR2 SNEGSKA (reference sequence). Trimming at V came to 0 bases and at J to 2 bases, leaving 3 bases not matched to a gene. The CDR3 spans 15 residues. A note on this clonotype: Its antigen is undetermined.

Between about 18 and 33 mg of unsorted bulk tissue served as the source from which RNA and DNA were co-extracted. The patients, who had chronic HBV infection, were treatment-naive (untreated). Production of TCR beta cDNA used approximately 480 ng total RNA together with a constant-region primer. Employing slightly modified ARM-PCR, three nested multiplex PCR rounds were run, and these gave rise to the TCR beta libraries. Amplification in the first two PCR rounds was performed using TRBV1-TRBV30 forward primers and a C-beta reverse primer for 10 cycles each. TCRdb analysed the multiplex PCR reads with MiXCR anew, one entry per CDR3 protein. The data hold about 54,000 distinct CDR3 sequences, with over 65% observed a single time.

The specimen was liver tumor tissue from sampling region 2. Described subset: tumor region T2, inferior pole. This clonotype originated in a man between 40 and 49 years old with primary liver carcinoma and hepatitis B virus infection. This sequence joins TRBV20-1 and TRBJ2-3; 9 bases align to TRBD2. The CDR3 nucleotides read TGCAGTGCTAGAGACGCTAGCGGGAACACAGATACGCAGTATTTT. Translating gives CSARDASGNTDTQYF.